Presented here are 7 T cell receptor beta chains from one specimen sequenced in a study of blood T cells in healthy people across ages. With a J-beta primer mix and a sample-barcoded 5' primer, a second PCR ran about 7 to 12 cycles. TCRdb re-called the 5' RACE reads through MiXCR, storing one row per CDR3 protein. This table has 590,000 or so distinct CDR3 sequences, less than 35% appearing once. Sequencing input: blood. The receptors originated from a woman of 80 years or more in good health.

A remark on this clonotype: A read error is possible here, since a much larger clone lies one base away. This chain connects TRBV18 to TRBJ2-1; D ambiguous. CDR1 KGHSH and CDR2 LQKENI come from the germline V gene. The V end lost 2 bases, the J end lost 8 bases, and 13 bases lay between the germline ends. CDR3 length equals 14 residues. Here the CDR3 DNA reads TGTGCCAGCTCACCATCTACAGTTAAAGATGAGCAGTTCTTC. Translated, it gives CASSPSTVKDEQFF.

This clonotype was observed at least ten times. The gene calls are TRBV4-3 and TRBJ2-1, with 14 bases fitting TRBD2. This CDR3 region has 18 residues. The junction had 9 bases not matched to a gene; V was cut back by 4 bases and J by 4 bases. CDR1 is LGHNA and CDR2 is YSLEER in the germline V gene. The CDR3 loop reads CASSPGLAGGSAYNEQFF. The CDR3 DNA follows: TGCGCCAGCAGCCCAGGACTAGCGGGGGGTTCCGCTTACAATGAGCAGTTCTTC.

The chain is built from TRBV5-1 and TRBJ2-2; a weak D match, TRBD1 (6 bases). The CDR3 is 15 residues long. The V end was cut by 1 base, the J end by 7 bases, with 14 bases between. Germline CDR1 SGHRS, CDR2 YFSETQ. CDR3 bases: TGCGCCAGCAGCTTGACAGGGACCGGGAACGGGGAGCTGTTTTTT. It is translated as CASSLTGTGNGELFF. The full variable domain, its missing parts supplied by reference TRBV5-1 and TRBJ2-2, is KAGVTQTPRYLIKTRGQQVTLSCSPISGHRSVSWYQQTPGQGLQFLFEYFSETQRNKGNFPGRFSGRQFSNSRSEMNVSTLELGDSALYLCASSLTGTGNGELFFGEGSRLTVL.

In its sample, this clonotype was seen many times. The chain has TRBV5-1 and TRBJ2-1; 7 bases match TRBD2. Germline V gene sequence: CDR1 SGHRS, CDR2 YFSETQ. V shed 0 bases, J shed 3 bases, and the junction held 3 bases outside the gene matches. The CDR3 loop spans 15 amino acids. In DNA form, the CDR3 reads TGCGCCAGCAGCTTGGAACAGCGGGACTACAATGAGCAGTTCTTC. Translated, it gives CASSLEQRDYNEQFF. Full variable domain (remainder filled in from reference TRBV5-1 and TRBJ2-1): KAGVTQTPRYLIKTRGQQVTLSCSPISGHRSVSWYQQTPGQGLQFLFEYFSETQRNKGNFPGRFSGRQFSNSRSEMNVSTLELGDSALYLCASSLEQRDYNEQFFGPGTRLTVL.

The chain links TRBV2 to TRBJ1-2; no clear D gene. The V end was cut by 6 bases, the J end by 3 bases, with 11 bases between. CDR3 length equals 13 residues. Germline CDR1 SNHLY, CDR2 FYNNEI. The CDR3 DNA sequence: TGTGCCAGCAGCGGAACAATCGACTATGGCTACACCTTC. This translates into CASSGTIDYGYTF.

The J gene is TRBJ1-1, the V gene TRBV20-1, with D perhaps TRBD1 (5 bases). CDR1 and CDR2 (germline): DFQATT, SNEGSKA (reference sequence). V was pared by 5 bases and J by 0 bases, with 13 bases between. The length of the CDR3 is 14 residues. The CDR3 loop is CSAAGASMNTEAFF. Written as DNA, the CDR3 is TGCAGTGCTGCCGGGGCCTCCATGAACACTGAAGCTTTCTTT.

J is TRBJ2-7 and V is TRBV25-1; maybe TRBD1 (6 bases). In germline, CDR1 is MGHDK, CDR2 SYGVNS. There are 11 residues in the CDR3. Between the trimmed V and J ends, which lost 11 bases and 6 bases, there was a span of 14 bases. The DNA of the CDR3 is TGTGCCTCCCGGACAGTCTCCGAGCAGTACTTC. Translated: CASRTVSEQYF.